The 20 T cell receptor beta chains given below trace back to one sample, sequenced in a study of blood T cell repertoires in COVID-19. Clones were read by immunoSEQ multiplex PCR, and TCRdb kept only the in-frame ones, dropping some. The sample contains around 89,000 clones, around 89% of which appear only once. Sequencing was done on a sample of peripheral blood. The receptors derive from a man aged 60 to 69 with acute or convalescent COVID-19.

V and J are TRBV5-6 and TRBJ2-5; maybe TRBD1 (5 bases). The germline gives CDR1 SGHDT, CDR2 YYEEEE. Deletions cut 6 bases from V and 0 bases from J, with 15 bases between. The length of the CDR3 is 15 residues. CDR3 coding DNA: TGTGCCAGCACCATAGAACTCAGGGACCAAGAGACCCAGTACTTC. It specifies CASTIELRDQETQYF.

The chain couples TRBV2 to TRBJ2-7; 10 bases are shared with TRBD1. This CDR3 region has 14 residues. The J segment lost 4 bases and the V segment lost 4 bases, leaving 4 bases of the junction unmatched. CDR1 SNHLY and CDR2 FYNNEI come from the germline V gene. CDR3 in DNA: TGTGCCAGCAGTGCGGGACAGGGGTATTACGAGCAGTACTTC. It codes for CASSAGQGYYEQYF.

This clone appeared once. The DNA of the CDR3 is TGTGCCAGCAGCCAAGAAACTAGCGGGGGTGTTGAGCAGTTCTTC. It codes for CASSQETSGGVEQFF. The V call is TRBV4-2, the J call TRBJ2-1; 11 nucleotides match TRBD2. Germline V gene sequence: CDR1 LGHNA, CDR2 YNFKEQ. The CDR3 sequence is 15 residues long. V was clipped by 0 bases and J by 9 bases; unmatched bases: 4.

V usage is TRBV7-3 and J usage is TRBJ2-3, with no clear D. The CDR3 is made up of 13 amino acids. V lost 2 bases, J lost 5 bases, and 8 bases lay in between. Per the germline V gene, CDR1 is SGHTA and CDR2 is FQGTGA. The CDR3 spells CASSLRPGDTQYF. DNA of the CDR3: TGTGCCAGCAGCTTACGCCCGGGAGATACGCAGTATTTT.

The V and J genes are TRBV3-1 (or the pseudogene TRBV3-2) and TRBJ2-2; D is ambiguous. The germline V gene has CDR1 LGHDT and CDR2 YNNKEL (reference sequence). This CDR3 is built from 12 residues. V lost 6 bases and J 7 bases, leaving 9 bases between the germline ends. CDR3 sequence: CASSLTRGELFF. DNA for the CDR3: TGTGCCAGCAGTCTGACACGCGGGGAGCTGTTTTTT.

CDR3 amino acids: CAISGNIANTGELFF. In DNA, the CDR3 is TGTGCCATCAGTGGTAACATCGCGAACACCGGGGAGCTGTTTTTT. The chain combines TRBV10-3 with TRBJ2-2, with unresolved D. CDR1 and CDR2 from the germline V gene are ENHRY and SYGVKD. The CDR3 length is 15 residues. V was trimmed by 4 bases and J by 0 bases, leaving 9 bases between them.

V gene TRBV30 combines with J gene TRBJ2-5; 8 positions agree with TRBD2. From germline, CDR1 is GTSNPN and CDR2 SVGIG (reference sequence). CDR3 length: 14 amino acids. J gave up 1 base and V 4 bases, and 5 bases lay outside the gene matches. In DNA form, the CDR3 reads TGTGCCTGGACCGGACTAGCAGGCCAAGAGACCCAGTACTTC. Amino acid sequence: CAWTGLAGQETQYF.

This chain connects TRBV5-4 to TRBJ2-7, with D maybe TRBD1 (6 bases). The CDR3 is 14 amino acids. Trimming left V 4 bases short and J 3 bases short, with 14 bases between. Per germline, CDR1 SGHNT and CDR2 YYREEE (reference sequence). CDR3 bases: TGTGCCAGCAGCCCTTCTACAGGGATCTACGAGCAGTACTTC. Translation gives CASSPSTGIYEQYF.

V gene TRBV5-4 combines with J gene TRBJ2-3; 7 positions match TRBD2. The germline V gene encodes CDR1 SGHNT and CDR2 YYREEE (reference sequence). CDR3 length equals 15 residues. V shed 4 bases and J 0 bases; nucleotides not matched to a gene: 5. The DNA of the CDR3 is TGTGCCAGCAGCCCACCTAGCGGTAGCACAGATACGCAGTATTTT. This translates into CASSPPSGSTDTQYF.

V is TRBV9 and J is TRBJ1-6; weak D call: TRBD1 (5 bases). The germline CDR1 and CDR2 sequences are SGDLS and YYNGEE. Trimming took off 2 bases at V and 5 bases at J, with 11 bases between the two ends. The CDR3 is 15 residues long. For the CDR3, the DNA is TGTGCCAGCAGCGTCGGGGGGTCGGATAATTCACCCCTCCACTTT. Translated: CASSVGGSDNSPLHF.

The V gene is TRBV19, the J gene TRBJ2-5; the match to TRBD1 covers 9 bases. With V trimmed by 6 bases and J by 0 bases, 8 bases remained unmatched. CDR3 size: 16 residues. Looked up from germline, CDR1 is LNHDA and CDR2 is SQIVND (reference sequence). CDR3 coding DNA: TGTGCCAGTAGCCAGGACAGGGGAGGGGACCAAGAGACCCAGTACTTC. Protein product: CASSQDRGGDQETQYF.

This clone was recorded a few times. V is TRBV5-8 and J is TRBJ1-2; a weak D match, TRBD1 (5 bases). This CDR3 contains 15 residues. V dropped 4 bases and J dropped 3 bases, with 16 bases sitting between them. Per the germline V gene, CDR1 is SGHTS and CDR2 is YDEGEE. The CDR3 sequence is CASSPTTGGYYGYTF. For the CDR3, the DNA is TGTGCCAGCAGCCCCACGACGGGGGGGTACTATGGCTACACCTTC.

The CDR3 DNA is TGTGCCAGCAGCCCCCCGGGAGGAAAAAGAGCCGGGGAGCTGTTTTTT. It codes for CASSPPGGKRAGELFF. This chain joins TRBV11-3 and TRBJ2-2; 7 bases line up with TRBD2. The trim removed 5 bases at V and 6 bases at J, leaving 12 bases unmatched. Germline loops: CDR1 SGHNT, CDR2 YENEEA. The length of the CDR3 is 16 residues.

The V and J genes are TRBV27 and TRBJ2-7; 11 bases are shared with TRBD1. The trim removed 3 bases at V and 0 bases at J, leaving 4 bases unmatched. The CDR3 consists of 16 residues. CDR1 is MNHEY and CDR2 is SMNVEV in the germline V gene (reference sequence). The CDR3 reads CASSLRDRGSSYEQYF. In nucleotides, the CDR3 is TGTGCCAGCAGTTTGAGGGACAGGGGGAGCTCCTACGAGCAGTACTTC.

The chain has TRBV20-1 and TRBJ1-2; D unclear. V was clipped by 3 bases and J by 5 bases, with 10 bases between them. The CDR3 is 12 residues long. CDR1 is DFQATT, CDR2 SNEGSKA, per germline (reference sequence). CDR3 DNA sequence: TGCAGTGCTAGTATACAGCGGTATGGCTACACCTTC. Translating gives CSASIQRYGYTF.

The rearrangement joins TRBV5-1 to TRBJ2-5, with 10 bases aligning to TRBD2. The germline V gene encodes CDR1 SGHRS and CDR2 YFSETQ. The trim removed 1 base at V and 3 bases at J, leaving 3 bases unmatched. This CDR3 contains 15 residues. CDR3 sequence (DNA): TGCGCCAGCAGCTTGAGCGGGAGGGTGGAAGAGACCCAGTACTTC. Amino acids: CASSLSGRVEETQYF.

This chain uses TRBV7-9 with TRBJ2-5; TRBD2 might be the D (6 bases). The CDR3 runs 13 residues. V was cut by 7 bases and J by 4 bases, with 13 bases left in between. Germline V gives CDR1 SEHNR, CDR2 FQNEAQ (reference sequence). CDR3 protein: CASISPGGETQYF. The CDR3, as DNA: TGTGCCAGCATCAGTCCCGGGGGAGAGACCCAGTACTTC.

The rearrangement joins TRBV5-1 to TRBJ2-7, with D unclear. Germline V lookup: CDR1 SGHRS, CDR2 YFSETQ. The CDR3 has 13 amino acids. Trimming cost V 1 base and J 0 bases, with 5 bases left between them. The CDR3 loop is CASSLSSSYEQYF. CDR3 nucleotide sequence: TGCGCCAGCAGCTTGTCTAGCTCCTACGAGCAGTACTTC. The complete variable domain, with remaining parts taken from reference TRBV5-1 and TRBJ2-7, reads KAGVTQTPRYLIKTRGQQVTLSCSPISGHRSVSWYQQTPGQGLQFLFEYFSETQRNKGNFPGRFSGRQFSNSRSEMNVSTLELGDSALYLCASSLSSSYEQYFGPGTRLTVT.

This clone was detected a few times. This CDR3 reads CASSQEVFRQDNSPLHF. In nucleotides, the CDR3 is TGCGCCAGCAGCCAAGAAGTTTTCCGGCAGGATAATTCACCCCTCCACTTT. The chain recombines TRBV4-1 with TRBJ1-6; D is ambiguous. The CDR3 consists of 17 residues. Per the germline V gene, CDR1 is MGHRA and CDR2 is YSYEKL. Between the trimmed V and J ends, which lost 0 bases and 5 bases, there was a span of 14 bases.

The chain carries TRBV2 and TRBJ2-3, with 12 nucleotides matching TRBD1. V lost 8 bases and J lost 4; bases outside the gene matches: 7. Germline assignment: CDR1 SNHLY and CDR2 FYNNEI. The CDR3 sequence is 15 residues long. CDR3 sequence reads: CASRRGTGGADTQYF. CDR3 bases: TGTGCCAGCCGGAGGGGGACAGGGGGCGCAGATACGCAGTATTTT.